The present TCR beta chain was sequenced within a study of control samples from healthy donors and cancer patients. Assay used: immunoSEQ multiplex PCR; TCRdb lists only in-frame clones, some missing. Of roughly 120,000 clones in the sample, approximately 90% were seen once. CDR1 and CDR2 from the germline V gene are MNHEY and SVGAGI. The V end lost 6 bases, the J end lost 3 bases, and 12 bases lay between the germline ends. The CDR3 sequence is 13 residues long. This clone was seen only once. Sample: blood. This clonotype was sampled from a woman aged 18-29 years in good health. The chain is built from TRBV6-5 and TRBJ2-7, with D maybe TRBD1 (6 bases). The chain's CDR3 is CASSHRAYYEQYF. Here the CDR3 DNA reads TGTGCCAGCAGCCACAGGGCCTACTACGAGCAGTACTTC.